This T cell receptor beta chain was profiled in a study of T cell changes during pregnancy in multiple sclerosis. V shed 4 bases and J 4 bases; nucleotides not matched to a gene: 9. Germline V gives CDR1 SGHRS, CDR2 YFSETQ. CDR3 length equals 16 residues. The data were produced by immunoSEQ multiplex PCR, yet TCRdb's version contains in-frame clones alone and is incomplete. Counted here are around 20,000 clones, 80% to 90% occurring once; the ten biggest clones make up roughly 6%. The chain carries TRBV5-1 and TRBJ2-2; 8 bases are shared with TRBD1. This sequence was found in a female donor in good health, enrolled as a control in a pregnancy study. The sample consisted of CD8+ T cells from peripheral blood mononuclear cells, taken after pregnancy. The CDR3 DNA sequence: TGCGCCAGCAGCCCGAGGACAGGGATGGGCACCGGGGAGCTGTTTTTT. Amino acid sequence: CASSPRTGMGTGELFF.